These T cell receptor beta chains were read from a single sample in a study of shared clonotypes between healthy human individuals. The repertoire was sequenced with immunoSEQ multiplex PCR; TCRdb's copy has only in-frame clones and lacks some. The sample yields roughly 850,000 clones, approximately 96% seen once. The sequencing sample was made of naive CD8+ T cells sorted from blood. These receptors all come from a man aged 25-45 years in good health. Both conserved end residues are part of each CDR3. D genes are given only for firm matches. Part of the rows lack a size; the others show once, few, many or a class for expanded clones.

TRBV7-9	.	TRBJ2-5	.	TGTGCCAGCAGCTTAGGAGAGGGGGTTTGGGAGACCCAGTACTTC	CASSLGEGVWETQYF
TRBV19	once	TRBJ2-1	TRBD1	TGTGCCAGTACTAGAACAGGGGTCAATGAGCAGTTCTTC	CASTRTGVNEQFF
TRBV27	once	TRBJ1-5	.	TGTGCCAGCGGGCTTGGAGCTCAGGGAAATCAGCCCCAGCATTTT	CASGLGAQGNQPQHF
TRBV29-1	few	TRBJ2-7	TRBD1	TGCAGCGTTCCGGGACAGGGGGCATACGAGCAGTACTTC	CSVPGQGAYEQYF
TRBV6-6	once	TRBJ1-4	.	TGTGCCAGCAGGACCGATGAAAAACTGTTTTTT	CASRTDEKLFF
TRBV20-1	.	TRBJ1-1	.	TGCAGTGCCGTTATGTATCCTGAAGCTTTCTTT	CSAVMYPEAFF
TRBV5-8	.	TRBJ2-7	.	TGTGCCAGCAGCTTGTTCATGAGCTCCTACGAGCAGTACTTC	CASSLFMSSYEQYF
TRBV29-1	.	TRBJ2-7	.	TGCAGCGTTATTTCCTTGAGGGACGAGCAGTACTTC	CSVISLRDEQYF
TRBV27	.	TRBJ1-1	.	TGTGCCAGCAGCCGTCAATCCGGGAACACTGAAGCTTTCTTT	CASSRQSGNTEAFF
TRBV9	once	TRBJ2-6	.	TGTGCCAGCAGCGTGTTCGGCTCTGGGGCCAACGTCCTGACTTTC	CASSVFGSGANVLTF
TRBV9	.	TRBJ1-1	.	TGTGCCAGCAGCTATGGAGGGATCTCGGACACTGAAGCTTTCTTT	CASSYGGISDTEAFF
TRBV7-2	.	TRBJ2-7	.	TGTGCCAGCAGCTTACGCCCACAAGGCTACGAGCAGTACTTC	CASSLRPQGYEQYF
TRBV9	.	TRBJ2-1	TRBD2	TGTGCCAGCAGCCCCCGTACTAGCGGGAGGGCCCTCCACAATGAGCAGTTCTTC	CASSPRTSGRALHNEQFF
TRBV14	.	TRBJ2-7	TRBD2	TGTGCCAGCAGCCACTCGCGGGAGGGCCACGAGCAGTACTTC	CASSHSREGHEQYF
TRBV18	once	TRBJ1-1	.	TGTGCCAGCTCACCACAACCGAACACTGAAGCTTTCTTT	CASSPQPNTEAFF
TRBV5-4	.	TRBJ2-3	TRBD2	TGTGCCAGCAGCTTGAGGCTAGCGGGAGGGCCGGATACGCAGTATTTT	CASSLRLAGGPDTQYF
TRBV9	.	TRBJ2-2	TRBD1	TGTGCCAGCAGCGCCGCAGGGGGCGGGGAGCTGTTTTTT	CASSAAGGGELFF
TRBV9	.	TRBJ1-2	TRBD1	TGTGCCAGCAGCGTAGCCGGGACAGGGGCTGACTACACCTTC	CASSVAGTGADYTF
TRBV7-5	.	TRBJ2-1	.	TGTGTCAGAAGCTTAGAGGCAGGGCGGAGCCTTTACAATGAGCAGTTCTTC	CVRSLEAGRSLYNEQFF
TRBV10-3	.	TRBJ2-7	.	TGTGCCATCAGTGAGGCTTTGAGCTACGAGCAGTACTTC	CAISEALSYEQYF
TRBV13	.	TRBJ2-3	TRBD1	TGTGCCAGCAGCTTTTTCAACAGGGGCCCAGATACGCAGTATTTT	CASSFFNRGPDTQYF
TRBV7-8	.	TRBJ1-1	.	TGTGCCAGCAGCTCCAGGGACTGGATGAACACTGAAGCTTTCTTT	CASSSRDWMNTEAFF
TRBV5-6	.	TRBJ2-7	.	TGTGCCAGCAGCTTGGCCGCGGGACAGAGTATCTACGAGCAGTACTTC	CASSLAAGQSIYEQYF
TRBV7-6	.	TRBJ2-7	.	TGTGCCAGCAGCTTAACCGGACAGTCACTTTACGAGCAGTACTTC	CASSLTGQSLYEQYF
TRBV29-1	.	TRBJ1-1	.	TGCAGCGTTGAAGAACAGGCTAACACTGAAGCTTTCTTT	CSVEEQANTEAFF
TRBV9	.	TRBJ2-5	TRBD2	TGTGCCAGCAGCGTAGGAGTTAGCGGGAGTGGAGAGACCCAGTACTTC	CASSVGVSGSGETQYF
TRBV7-9	once	TRBJ2-3	.	TGTGCCAGCAGCTTAAAGGACAGGGAGGGCATCACAGATACGCAGTATTTT	CASSLKDREGITDTQYF
TRBV29-1	.	TRBJ2-1	.	TGCAGCGTTGAAGACCTGGAGGGCCATCACTACAATGAGCAGTTCTTC	CSVEDLEGHHYNEQFF
TRBV2	.	TRBJ2-1	TRBD2	TGTGCCAGCAGTGGCCCGACTAGCGGAAATGAGCAGTTCTTC	CASSGPTSGNEQFF
TRBV7-9	.	TRBJ2-6	TRBD1	TGTGCCAGCAGCTTAATTGAGGGGGCAGACGGGGCCAACGTCCTGACTTTC	CASSLIEGADGANVLTF
TRBV19	.	TRBJ1-5	.	TGTGCCACCGCTGGGACGGACCTCGGCAATCAGCCCCAGCATTTT	CATAGTDLGNQPQHF
TRBV11-2	.	TRBJ2-3	.	TGTGCCAGCAGCTTAACCGGGGGCAGTTTGGATACGCAGTATTTT	CASSLTGGSLDTQYF
TRBV5-5	.	TRBJ2-2	.	TGTGCCAGCAGCTTGCTGACAATTAGGACCGGGGAGCTGTTTTTT	CASSLLTIRTGELFF
TRBV10-1	.	TRBJ2-2	.	TGCGCCAGCAGTTCCGGGACTCTAGGGTCCGGGGAGCTGTTTTTT	CASSSGTLGSGELFF
TRBV6-1	.	TRBJ1-1	.	TGTGCCAGCAGTGAATCTATTGGGGCAGAGGGGGCTGAAGCTTTCTTT	CASSESIGAEGAEAFF
TRBV29-1	once	TRBJ2-5	.	TGCAGCGTTGTTCCACGGGGACAAGGGACCCAAGAGACCCAGTACTTC	CSVVPRGQGTQETQYF
TRBV19	.	TRBJ2-1	TRBD2	TGTGCCACCGCTAGCGGGAGGTTGTCCTACAATGAGCAGTTCTTC	CATASGRLSYNEQFF
TRBV7-9	.	TRBJ2-7	TRBD1	TGTGCCAGCAGCCCCTGGGGGACAGGGCACTACGAGCAGTACTTC	CASSPWGTGHYEQYF
TRBV7-9	.	TRBJ1-3	.	TGTGCCAGCAGCTCCGACATAGGAAACACCATATATTTT	CASSSDIGNTIYF
TRBV27	.	TRBJ1-5	.	TGTGCCAGTGGAAGAATCGGATGGCCCCAGCATTTT	CASGRIGWPQHF
TRBV2	.	TRBJ2-7	.	TGTGCCAGCGGGGGGCAGGGGAGCTCCTACGAGCAGTACTTC	CASGGQGSSYEQYF
TRBV7-9	once	TRBJ2-3	TRBD2	TGTGCCAGCAGCCCACGAGGTGCGGGAGGCCCCCGAGATACGCAGTATTTT	CASSPRGAGGPRDTQYF